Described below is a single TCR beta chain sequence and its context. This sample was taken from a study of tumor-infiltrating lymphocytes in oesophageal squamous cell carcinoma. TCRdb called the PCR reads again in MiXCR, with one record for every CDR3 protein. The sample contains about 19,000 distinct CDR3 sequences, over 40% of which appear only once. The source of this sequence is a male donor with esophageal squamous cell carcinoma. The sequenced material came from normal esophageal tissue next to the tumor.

The CDR3: CASSALRDGEQFF. The CDR3 nucleotides read TGTGCCAGCAGCGCGCTCAGGGATGGTGAGCAGTTCTTC. V and J are TRBV7-3 and TRBJ2-5; D is possibly TRBD1 (5 bases). With the DNA end fitting TRBJ2-1 better, the J assignment may be wrong. This CDR3 is built from 13 residues. The germline V gene encodes CDR1 SGHTA and CDR2 FQGTGA.